A single sample gave rise to the 25 T cell receptor beta chains below, sequenced in a study of vaccination and CD4 T cells after COVID-19. With the Oncomine TCR Beta short-read assay, DNA from cultured CD4+ T cells was sequenced. TCRdb reprocessed the PCR reads with MiXCR, giving one entry per CDR3 protein. The table includes roughly 20,000 distinct CDR3 sequences, roughly 43% detected once. Treatment given: approximately nine-day PBMC culture with coronavirus spike peptide pools or control peptides (ViraFEST assay). These receptors lack a known antigen. The source was CD4+ T cells from blood, cultured in vitro, collected after SARS-CoV-2 vaccination. These receptors were taken from a human donor who had recovered from COVID-19.

This clonotype was seen a few times. The chain links TRBV5-4 to TRBJ2-5, with unresolved D. Looked up from germline, CDR1 is SGHNT and CDR2 is YYREEE (reference sequence). The CDR3 is 15 residues long. V lost 0 bases to trimming and J lost 0 bases, with 9 bases between them. CDR3 sequence reads: CASSLEGTHQETQYF. The CDR3 region has the DNA TGTGCCAGCAGCTTGGAAGGCACGCACCAAGAGACCCAGTACTTC.

The gene calls are TRBV11-2 and TRBJ2-3; unclear D gene. CDR3 size: 13 residues. The germline gives CDR1 SGHAT, CDR2 FQNNGV. Trimming took 1 base from V and 5 from J, leaving 7 bases between them. CDR3 DNA: TGTGCCAGCAGCTTAGGGGTAAAAGATACGCAGTATTTT. The encoded protein is CASSLGVKDTQYF.

This sequence joins TRBV7-2 and TRBJ1-2, with D tentatively TRBD1 (5 bases). The V end lost 0 bases, the J end lost 8 bases, and 19 bases lay between the germline ends. Looked up from germline, CDR1 is SGHTA and CDR2 is FQGNSA. The CDR3 is 16 amino acids. This chain's CDR3 is CASSLAPPGDREGYTF. Written as DNA, the CDR3 is TGTGCCAGCAGCTTAGCACCGCCGGGGGACCGAGAAGGCTACACCTTC.

The genes are TRBV20-1 and TRBJ2-1, with 9 bases aligning to TRBD2. The CDR3 runs to 16 residues. After removal of 5 bases from V and 5 bases from J, the junction contained 13 bases not matched to a gene. Germline V gene sequence: CDR1 DFQATT, CDR2 SNEGSKA (reference sequence). The DNA of the CDR3 is TGCAGTGCTCTAGTATCTAGCGGGGCCTATCACAATGAGCAGTTCTTC. Residues: CSALVSSGAYHNEQFF.

A few counts support this clonotype. The chain carries TRBV27 and TRBJ1-6; D remains unclear. The CDR3 loop spans 14 amino acids. Germline V CDR1 and CDR2: MNHEY, SMNVEV (reference sequence). Trimming took off 2 bases at V and 10 bases at J, with 12 bases between the two ends. CDR3 residues: CASSLGEGWSPLHF. Here the CDR3 DNA reads TGTGCCAGCAGTTTAGGGGAGGGATGGTCACCCCTCCACTTT.

V and J are TRBV19 and TRBJ2-1; D may be TRBD2 (5 bases). The V end was cut by 0 bases, the J end by 8 bases, with 20 bases between. The CDR3 sequence is 17 residues long. Germline loops: CDR1 LNHDA, CDR2 SQIVND (reference sequence). In DNA form, the CDR3 reads TGTGCCAGTAGTATAGATCGCGGGTCCCCGAGCTCGGATGAGCAGTTCTTC. Translating it yields CASSIDRGSPSSDEQFF.

V is TRBV10-2 and J is TRBJ2-1; 7 positions agree with TRBD1. V shed 0 bases, J shed 10 bases, and the junction held 6 bases outside the gene matches. This CDR3 comprises 14 residues. Germline assignment: CDR1 WSHSY and CDR2 SAAADI. The CDR3 here is CASSESTGIREQFF. The CDR3 region has the DNA TGCGCCAGCAGTGAGTCGACAGGGATCAGGGAGCAGTTCTTC.

This clonotype has just a few counts. This chain joins TRBV27 and TRBJ1-1, with TRBD1 matching 7 bases. This CDR3 is built from 14 residues. The germline CDR1 and CDR2 sequences are MNHEY and SMNVEV (reference sequence). Losses at the gene ends were 8 bases for V and 5 bases for J; bases not matched to a gene: 11. The CDR3 reads CASRHRGGKTEAFF. The CDR3 coding sequence is TGTGCCAGCCGCCACAGGGGAGGAAAAACTGAAGCTTTCTTT.

This clonotype has just a few counts. This chain connects TRBV19 to TRBJ1-5; D is ambiguous. CDR1 is LNHDA, CDR2 SQIVND, per germline (reference sequence). V lost 6 bases to trimming and J lost 0 bases, with 9 bases between them. The CDR3 covers 14 residues. DNA of the CDR3: TGTGCCAGTAGCCGGTTTGATAGCAATCAGCCCCAGCATTTT. It yields the protein CASSRFDSNQPQHF.

The V and J genes are TRBV6-1 and TRBJ1-1; 7 bases line up with TRBD1. V shed 6 bases and J 6 bases; nucleotides not matched to a gene: 10. CDR1 MNHNS and CDR2 SASEGT come from the germline V gene. This CDR3 spans 14 amino acids. CDR3: CASRMTGKGPEAFF. CDR3 DNA: TGTGCCAGCAGAATGACAGGGAAAGGTCCTGAAGCTTTCTTT.

This clonotype was seen a few times. The V gene is TRBV27, the J gene TRBJ2-3, with 10 bases lining up with TRBD2. This CDR3 has 15 amino acids. The germline V gene encodes CDR1 MNHEY and CDR2 SMNVEV (reference sequence). The V segment lost 4 bases and the J segment 6 bases; nucleotides outside the gene matches: 7. The CDR3 DNA follows: TGTGCCAGCAGTTCCCCTAGCGGGAGTCGGGATACGCAGTATTTT. Encoded protein: CASSSPSGSRDTQYF.

This clonotype is medium-sized in the sample. The V and J genes are TRBV20-1 and TRBJ1-1; D is uncertain. With 3 bases removed from V and 7 bases from J, the gap between germline ends came to 9 bases. The CDR3 spans 11 residues. The germline gives CDR1 DFQATT, CDR2 SNEGSKA (reference sequence). CDR3 DNA: TGCAGTGCTAGGACAAAGGGTGAAGCTTTCTTT. Its protein is CSARTKGEAFF.

This clonotype has a single count. The chain joins TRBV2 to TRBJ2-3; 10 bases line up with TRBD1. Unmatched junction bases numbered 12, after V lost 11 bases and J lost 1 base. Germline V lookup: CDR1 SNHLY, CDR2 FYNNEI. The CDR3 runs to 16 residues. The CDR3 loop reads CAVRARQGAGTDTQYF. DNA of the CDR3: TGTGCCGTAAGGGCCCGACAGGGGGCGGGCACAGATACGCAGTATTTT.

The V gene is TRBV6-2 or TRBV6-3, the J gene TRBJ1-1; 7 bases agree with TRBD1. The J segment lost 6 bases and the V segment lost 4 bases, leaving 11 bases of the junction unmatched. The germline V gene has CDR1 MNHEY and CDR2 SVGEGT. This CDR3 is 15 amino acids long. The CDR3 here is CASSSPRTGRPEAFF. CDR3 DNA sequence: TGTGCCAGCAGTTCTCCACGGACAGGCAGACCTGAAGCTTTCTTT.

This sequence joins TRBV19 and TRBJ1-2; D is unclear. The germline V gene encodes CDR1 LNHDA and CDR2 SQIVND (reference sequence). CDR3 length: 15 residues. The germline V and J ends were trimmed by 5 bases and 7 bases, with 20 bases remaining between them. CDR3 region: CASSSEGLALSGYTF. The CDR3 DNA sequence: TGTGCCAGTAGTTCGGAAGGGTTGGCGTTGAGTGGCTACACCTTC.

The V and J genes are TRBV7-6 and TRBJ1-1; D is unclear. V gave up 5 bases and J gave up 1 base, with 11 bases separating them. Germline CDR1 reads SGHVS; CDR2 reads FNYEAQ. The CDR3 spans 14 residues. The CDR3 bases are TGTGCCAGCAGCGCGACTGAACAGAACACTGAAGCTTTCTTT. Its translation: CASSATEQNTEAFF. The full variable domain, with the rest looked up from reference TRBV7-6 and TRBJ1-1, is GAGVSQSPRYKVTKRGQDVALRCDPISGHVSLYWYRQALGQGPEFLTYFNYEAQQDKSGLPNDRFSAERPEGSISTLTIQRTEQRDSAMYRCASSATEQNTEAFFGQGTRLTVV.

The chain links TRBV12-3 or TRBV12-4 to TRBJ1-5; D is uncertain. The CDR3 is 15 amino acids. V shed 3 bases and J shed 0 bases, with 9 bases lying between them. The CDR3 reads CASSFGQVSNQPQHF. The DNA for the CDR3 is TGTGCCAGCAGTTTTGGCCAGGTTAGCAATCAGCCCCAGCATTTT.

The rearrangement joins TRBV5-6 to TRBJ2-5, with 16 bases aligning to TRBD2. Unmatched junction bases numbered 8, after V lost 3 bases and J lost 6 bases. In germline, CDR1 is SGHDT, CDR2 YYEEEE. The CDR3 is 17 amino acids. CDR3 in amino acids: CASSSGLAGGQGQTQYF. Written as DNA, the CDR3 is TGTGCCAGCAGCTCGGGACTAGCGGGGGGGCAAGGACAGACCCAGTACTTC. Complete variable domain (other parts from reference TRBV5-6 and TRBJ2-5): DAGVTQSPTHLIKTRGQQVTLRCSPKSGHDTVSWYQQALGQGPQFIFQYYEEEERQRGNFPDRFSGHQFPNYSSELNVNALLLGDSALYLCASSSGLAGGQGQTQYFGPGTRLLVL.

J is TRBJ2-1 and V is TRBV7-3, with D perhaps TRBD1 (5 bases). From germline, CDR1 is SGHTA and CDR2 FQGTGA. Trimming stripped 5 bases from V and 7 bases from J, with 21 bases between. The CDR3 spans 16 residues. The CDR3 coding sequence is TGTGCCAGCAGCGCCAGATCAGGGATTAGTACGAATGAGCAGTTCTTC. Protein: CASSARSGISTNEQFF.

The rearrangement links TRBV24-1 to TRBJ2-1; 10 bases map to TRBD2. The germline V gene encodes CDR1 KGHDR and CDR2 SFDVKD. V trimming: 4 bases; J trimming: 8 bases; junction bases outside the gene matches: 4. CDR3 length: 14 residues. CDR3 protein: CATSEAGGPYEQFF. The CDR3 DNA reads TGTGCCACCAGTGAAGCGGGAGGGCCCTATGAGCAGTTCTTC.

The chain has TRBV6-2 or TRBV6-3 and TRBJ1-1; TRBD1 aligns across 10 bases. There are 17 residues in the CDR3. In germline, CDR1 is MNHEY, CDR2 SVGEGT. V shed 7 bases and J 7 bases; nucleotides not matched to a gene: 18. The CDR3 region is CASNNLGADRGRNEAFF. The CDR3 DNA is TGTGCCAGCAACAACTTAGGAGCGGACAGGGGGAGAAATGAAGCTTTCTTT.

The chain joins TRBV24-1 to TRBJ1-5; D not resolved. Germline loops: CDR1 KGHDR, CDR2 SFDVKD. Trimming shortened V by 4 bases and J by 4 bases, and 13 bases separated the two germline ends. The CDR3 totals 15 residues. The CDR3 reads CATSDTRSGNQPQHF. The CDR3 DNA reads as TGTGCCACCAGTGACACCCGGAGTGGAAATCAGCCCCAGCATTTT.

This clonotype was observed a handful of times. The V and J genes are TRBV7-2 and TRBJ2-3; D is ambiguous. V was pared by 1 base and J by 7 bases, with 6 bases between. CDR3 size: 12 residues. Germline-derived CDR1 and CDR2 are SGHTA and FQGNSA. As DNA, the CDR3 is TGTGCCAGCAGCTTAGGATTCAATACGCAGTATTTT. Translation gives CASSLGFNTQYF.

The sample holds a few counts of this clonotype. The chain links TRBV4-3 to TRBJ2-3; D is unresolved. Germline assignment: CDR1 LGHNA and CDR2 YSLEER. The CDR3 has 13 residues. Trimming removed 3 bases from V and 5 bases from J, with 9 bases in between. The CDR3 bases are TGCGCCAGCAGCCAGGAGAGGAAAGATACGCAGTATTTT. Protein product: CASSQERKDTQYF.

This clonotype was seen only a few times. The rearrangement uses TRBV6-1 and TRBJ1-5, with a weak D call TRBD1 (6 bases). Germline values: CDR1 MNHNS, CDR2 SASEGT. V was pared by 8 bases and J by 7 bases, with 9 bases between. The CDR3 extends over 11 amino acids. For the CDR3, the DNA is TGTGCCAGCGGAACAGGGCAGCCCCAGCATTTT. Translating it yields CASGTGQPQHF.